The clone carrying this T cell receptor beta chain was recorded many times. These data belong to a study of CD8 T cells in ankylosing spondylitis. The CDR3 is 15 residues long. The germline V gene encodes CDR1 SGHAT and CDR2 FQNNGV. V was clipped by 5 bases and J by 7 bases; unmatched bases: 5. A single record per CDR3 protein comes from TCRdb applying MiXCR to the 5' RACE reads. The sample yields 150,000 to 250,000 distinct CDR3 sequences, roughly 12% seen once. The sequenced sample consisted of blood, either unsorted or a sorted T cell fraction (not recorded which). The chain couples TRBV11-2 to TRBJ2-1; 13 nucleotides line up with TRBD2. This TCR derives from a male donor with ankylosing spondylitis or in good health (not recorded which). CDR3 residues: CASSPLAGGRNEQFF. DNA for the CDR3: TGTGCCAGCAGCCCACTAGCGGGAGGGAGGAATGAGCAGTTCTTC. The variable domain in full, with the rest retrieved from reference TRBV11-2 and TRBJ2-1, is EAGVAQSPRYKIIEKRQSVAFWCNPISGHATLYWYQQILGQGPKLLIQFQNNGVVDDSQLPKDRFSAERLKGVDSTLKIQPAKLEDSAVYLCASSPLAGGRNEQFFGPGTRLTVL.